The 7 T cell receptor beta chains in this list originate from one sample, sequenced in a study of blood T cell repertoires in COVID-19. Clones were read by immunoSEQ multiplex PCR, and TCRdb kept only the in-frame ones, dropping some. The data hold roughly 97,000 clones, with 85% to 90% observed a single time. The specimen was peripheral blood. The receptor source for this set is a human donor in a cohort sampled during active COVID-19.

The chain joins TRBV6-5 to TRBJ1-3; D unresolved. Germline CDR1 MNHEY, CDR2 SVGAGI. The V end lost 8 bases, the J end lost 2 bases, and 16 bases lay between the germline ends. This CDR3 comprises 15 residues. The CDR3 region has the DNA TGTGCCAGCCAGACCCCGGGAGGCGCTGGAAACACCATATATTTT. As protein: CASQTPGGAGNTIYF.

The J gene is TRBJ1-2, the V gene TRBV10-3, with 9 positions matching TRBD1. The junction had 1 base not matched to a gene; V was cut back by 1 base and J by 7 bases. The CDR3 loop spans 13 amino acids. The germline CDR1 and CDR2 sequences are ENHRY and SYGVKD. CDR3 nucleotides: TGTGCCATCAGTGAGTTGGACAGGGGTGGCTACACCTTC. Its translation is CAISELDRGGYTF.

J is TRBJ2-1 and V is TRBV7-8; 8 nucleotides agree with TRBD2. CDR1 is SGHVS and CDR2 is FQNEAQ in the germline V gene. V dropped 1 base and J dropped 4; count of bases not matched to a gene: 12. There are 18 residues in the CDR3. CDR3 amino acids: CASSLVFSGGAGYNEQFF. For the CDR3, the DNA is TGTGCCAGCAGCTTAGTGTTTTCCGGGGGGGCGGGTTACAATGAGCAGTTCTTC.

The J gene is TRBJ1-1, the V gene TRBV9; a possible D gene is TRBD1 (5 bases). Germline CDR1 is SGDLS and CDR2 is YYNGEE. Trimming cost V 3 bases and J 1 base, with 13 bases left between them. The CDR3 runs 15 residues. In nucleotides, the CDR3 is TGTGCCAGCAGCGCGACCACCGGGGGGAACACTGAAGCTTTCTTT. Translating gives CASSATTGGNTEAFF.

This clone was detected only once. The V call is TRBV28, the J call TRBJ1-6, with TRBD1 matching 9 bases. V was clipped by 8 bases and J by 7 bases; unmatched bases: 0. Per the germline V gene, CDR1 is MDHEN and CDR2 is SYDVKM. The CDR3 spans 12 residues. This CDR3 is CASGQGNSPLHF. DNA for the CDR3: TGTGCCAGCGGACAGGGGAATTCACCCCTCCACTTT. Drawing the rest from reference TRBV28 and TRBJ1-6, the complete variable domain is DVKVTQSSRYLVKRTGEKVFLECVQDMDHENMFWYRQDPGLGLRLIYFSYDVKMKEKGDIPEGYSVSREKKERFSLILESASTNQTSMYLCASGQGNSPLHFGNGTRLTVT.

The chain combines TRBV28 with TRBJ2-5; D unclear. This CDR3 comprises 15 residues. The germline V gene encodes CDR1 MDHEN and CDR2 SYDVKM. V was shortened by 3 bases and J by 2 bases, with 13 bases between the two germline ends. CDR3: CASSFPAQPQETQYF. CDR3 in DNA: TGTGCCAGCAGTTTCCCGGCACAGCCACAAGAGACCCAGTACTTC.

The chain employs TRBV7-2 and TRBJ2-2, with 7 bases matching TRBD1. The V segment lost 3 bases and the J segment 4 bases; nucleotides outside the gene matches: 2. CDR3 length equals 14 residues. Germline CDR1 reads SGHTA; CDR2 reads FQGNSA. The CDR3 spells CASSLTGSTGELFF. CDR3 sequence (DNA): TGTGCCAGCAGCTTGACAGGGTCCACCGGGGAGCTGTTTTTT.